The text below deals with one T cell receptor beta chain. This receptor's antigen is unknown. The input lacks base qualities; no much larger clone sits a single base away. The germline V gene (reference sequence) supplies CDR1 LNHDA and CDR2 SQIVND. The CDR3 sequence holds 16 residues, the cysteine and phenylalanine included. CDR3 DNA only is kept here, 48 bases in frame from base 1. V is cut by 6 bases and J by 0 bases, and the space between the germline ends is 14 bases. These data come from a study of neoadjuvant anti-PD-1 for oral cavity cancer (dated by TCRdb to the early 2020s). Turning to the overall study: Before undergoing curative-intent surgical resection, most patients got three to four biweekly nivolumab doses at 3 mg/kg. Patients who did not progress were given a fourth nivolumab dose at about day 43 and had definitive surgical resection on days 50-56. Under RECIST 1.1, a patient counted as a responder if showing complete response, partial response or stable disease, and as a non-responder if showing progression. A 33% response rate was observed in the parent correlative cohort, in which around twelve patients were included.

What this sample's time point label stands for: before neoadjuvant nivolumab. The patients had newly diagnosed stage II-IVA oral cavity squamous cell carcinoma and had not received any prior systemic or radiation treatment. The cohort consisted of patients with HPV-negative, locally advanced oral cavity squamous cell carcinoma. No culture maintenance or expansion was done, as the peripheral blood mononuclear cells went straight to analysis. The samples were drawn from a longitudinal correlative study tied to a single-arm phase II trial testing neoadjuvant nivolumab in oral cavity squamous cell carcinoma. Genomic DNA-based TCRbeta sequencing was performed on subject-matched pre- and post-treatment PBMCs and tumors from three responders and three non-responders. Peripheral blood mononuclear cells were collected once before nivolumab treatment and again after treatment, at the time of surgery. Genomic DNA was isolated from PBMCs using the Maxwell RSC DNA from Cells kit.

The paper as a whole reports these results and caveats: TCR analyses included only three patients per response group, and the authors called for larger cohorts for validation. After neoadjuvant nivolumab, T cell clonality (Gini index) in PBMCs was significantly higher in non-responders than in responders. A higher pretreatment blood Treg/Th17 ratio correlated with both higher pretreatment blood TCRbeta clonality and lower post-treatment tumor TCRbeta clonality.

For deep sequencing of PBMC libraries, mostly around 480 ng of input genomic DNA was used, and six replicates were run per sample. Following the manufacturer's instructions, the team built TCRbeta libraries using the immunoSEQ hsTCRbeta kit. Sequencing of the completed libraries took place using an Illumina NovaSeq 6000 S4 flow cell after they had been pooled to approximately 3 nM. The authors' analysis ran thus. The immunoSEQ Analyzer handled quality control and preprocessing of the raw data. The analysis was restricted to productive rearrangements, with each unique CDR3 amino acid sequence defining a clonotype. Repertoire clonality was estimated as the Gini-Simpson index, which was calculated using the R package tcR. Student's t test was used to compare Gini indices, while Pearson correlation assessed associations with tumor size change. The clones in this table, taken by TCRdb from immuneACCESS, are in-frame only. Not every clone is retained; where verified, under half of the shortfall comes from an unresolved V gene, and the cause of the rest is unknown. The DNA gave D and trimming, while V, J and clone size come from that table. Counted in this sample were 5,500 to 7,500 clones; roughly four fifths of them appeared once. Of the sample, 3% to 3.5% falls within the top ten clones.

Specimen: PBMCs, collected before nivolumab (anti-PD-1) treatment. The rearranged segments are TRBV19 and TRBJ2-2; TRBD2 is a weak D gene call, 6 bases matching. This receptor was taken from a person aged 35-79 years with oral cavity squamous cell carcinoma. The CDR3 region: CASRNRETSNTGELFF. The nucleotides read TGTGCCAGTAGGAACCGGGAGACTTCGAACACCGGGGAGCTGTTTTTT.